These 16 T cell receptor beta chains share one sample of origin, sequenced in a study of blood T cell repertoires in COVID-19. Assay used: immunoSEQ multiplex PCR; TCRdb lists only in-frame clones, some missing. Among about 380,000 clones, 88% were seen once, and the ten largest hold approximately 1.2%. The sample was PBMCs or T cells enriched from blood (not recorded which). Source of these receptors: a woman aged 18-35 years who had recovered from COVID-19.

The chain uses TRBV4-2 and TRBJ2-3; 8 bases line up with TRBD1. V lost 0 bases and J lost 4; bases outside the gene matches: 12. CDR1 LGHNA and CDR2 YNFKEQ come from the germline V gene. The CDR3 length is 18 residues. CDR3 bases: TGTGCCAGCAGCCAAGATGCTTCAGGCAGGGGGCGCCCAGATACGCAGTATTTT. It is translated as CASSQDASGRGRPDTQYF.

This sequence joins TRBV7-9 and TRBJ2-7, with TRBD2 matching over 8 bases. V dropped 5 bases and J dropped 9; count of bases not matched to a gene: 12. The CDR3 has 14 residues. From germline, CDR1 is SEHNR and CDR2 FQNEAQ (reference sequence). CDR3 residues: CASSPRTSRDMQYF. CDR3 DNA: TGTGCCAGCAGCCCTAGGACTAGCAGGGACATGCAGTACTTC.

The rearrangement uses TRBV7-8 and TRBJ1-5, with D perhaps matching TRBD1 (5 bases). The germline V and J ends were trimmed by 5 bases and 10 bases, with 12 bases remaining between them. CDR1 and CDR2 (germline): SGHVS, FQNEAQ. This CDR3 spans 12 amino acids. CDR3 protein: CASSPGGEPQHF. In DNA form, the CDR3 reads TGTGCCAGCAGCCCGGGGGGGGAACCCCAGCATTTT.

CDR3: CSVEEGQGIYGYTF. The CDR3 DNA reads TGCAGCGTTGAAGAGGGTCAGGGTATTTATGGCTACACCTTC. V is TRBV29-1 and J is TRBJ1-2, with D maybe TRBD1 (5 bases). Trimming stripped 0 bases from V and 5 bases from J, with 13 bases between. Germline assignment: CDR1 SQVTM and CDR2 ANQGSEA. The CDR3 contains 14 residues.

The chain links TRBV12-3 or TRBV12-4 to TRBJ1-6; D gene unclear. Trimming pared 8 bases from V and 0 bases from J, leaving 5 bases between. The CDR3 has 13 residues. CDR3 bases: TGTGCCAGCGAGAGCTCCTATAATTCACCCCTCCACTTT. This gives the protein CASESSYNSPLHF.

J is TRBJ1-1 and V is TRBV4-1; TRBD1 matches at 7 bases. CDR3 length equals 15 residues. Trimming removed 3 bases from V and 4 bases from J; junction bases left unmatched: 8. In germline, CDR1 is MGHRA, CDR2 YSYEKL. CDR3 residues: CASSHDRVSTTEAFF. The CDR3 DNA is TGCGCCAGCAGCCATGACAGGGTTTCGACCACTGAAGCTTTCTTT.

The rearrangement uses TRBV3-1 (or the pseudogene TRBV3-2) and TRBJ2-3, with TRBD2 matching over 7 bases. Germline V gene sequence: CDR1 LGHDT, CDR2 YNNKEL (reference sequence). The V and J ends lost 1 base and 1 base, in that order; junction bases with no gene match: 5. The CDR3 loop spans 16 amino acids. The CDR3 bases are TGTGCCAGCAGCCAAGCGGACCGGGGGGGCACAGATACGCAGTATTTT. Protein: CASSQADRGGTDTQYF.

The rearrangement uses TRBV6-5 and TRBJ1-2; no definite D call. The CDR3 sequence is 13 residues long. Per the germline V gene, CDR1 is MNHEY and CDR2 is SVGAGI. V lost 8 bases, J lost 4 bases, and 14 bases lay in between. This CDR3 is CASRFRILYGYTF. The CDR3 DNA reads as TGTGCCAGCCGCTTCCGCATACTCTATGGCTACACCTTC.

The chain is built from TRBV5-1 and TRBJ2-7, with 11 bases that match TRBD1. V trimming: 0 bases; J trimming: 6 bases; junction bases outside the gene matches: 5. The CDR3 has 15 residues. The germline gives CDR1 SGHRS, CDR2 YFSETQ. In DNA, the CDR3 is TGCGCCAGCAGCTTGGTAGGGACAGGGGGAAGCGAGCAGTACTTC. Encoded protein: CASSLVGTGGSEQYF.

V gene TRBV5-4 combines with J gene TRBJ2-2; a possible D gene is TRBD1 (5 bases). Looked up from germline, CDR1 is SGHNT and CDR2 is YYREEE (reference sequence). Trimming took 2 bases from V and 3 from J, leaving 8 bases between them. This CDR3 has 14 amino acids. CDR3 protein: CASSFGQYTGELFF. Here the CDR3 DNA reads TGTGCCAGCAGCTTCGGACAATACACCGGGGAGCTGTTTTTT.

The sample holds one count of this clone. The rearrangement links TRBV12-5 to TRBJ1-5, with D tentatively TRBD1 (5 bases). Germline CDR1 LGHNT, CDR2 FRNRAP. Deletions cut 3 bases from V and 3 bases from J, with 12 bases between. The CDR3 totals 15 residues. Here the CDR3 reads CASGFDSGSNQPQHF. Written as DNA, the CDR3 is TGTGCTAGTGGTTTCGACAGTGGATCCAATCAGCCCCAGCATTTT.

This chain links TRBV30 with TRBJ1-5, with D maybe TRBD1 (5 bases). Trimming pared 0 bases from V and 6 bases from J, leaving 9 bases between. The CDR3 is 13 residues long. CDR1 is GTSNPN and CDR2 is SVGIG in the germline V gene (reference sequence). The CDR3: CAWSVGPRQPQHF. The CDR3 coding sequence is TGTGCCTGGAGTGTGGGGCCCCGTCAGCCCCAGCATTTT. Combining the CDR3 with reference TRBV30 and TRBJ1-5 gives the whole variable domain SQTIHQWPATLVQPVGSPLSLECTVEGTSNPNLYWYRQAAGRGLQLLFYSVGIGQISSEVPQNLSASRPQDRQFILSSKKLLLSDSGFYLCAWSVGPRQPQHFGDGTRLSIL.

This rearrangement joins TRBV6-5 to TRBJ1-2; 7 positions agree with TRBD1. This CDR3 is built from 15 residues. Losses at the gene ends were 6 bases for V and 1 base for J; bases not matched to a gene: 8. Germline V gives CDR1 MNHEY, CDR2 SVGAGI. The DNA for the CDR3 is TGTGCCAGCAGGCCCGAAGGGGGCGGTAACTATGGCTACACCTTC. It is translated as CASRPEGGGNYGYTF.

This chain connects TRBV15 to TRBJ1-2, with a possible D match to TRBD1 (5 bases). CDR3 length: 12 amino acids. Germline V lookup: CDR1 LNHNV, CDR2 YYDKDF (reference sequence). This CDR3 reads CGTSADSYGYTF. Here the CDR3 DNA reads TGTGGTACCAGTGCCGACAGTTATGGCTACACCTTC.

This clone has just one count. The CDR3 sequence: CASSPQGLIEWVQYF. Written as DNA, the CDR3 is TGTGCCAGCAGTCCACAGGGTCTGATAGAGTGGGTGCAGTACTTC. The rearrangement uses TRBV27 and TRBJ2-7, with D maybe TRBD1 (6 bases). Germline V gene data show CDR1 as MNHEY and CDR2 as SMNVEV (reference sequence). The CDR3 is 15 residues long. The V gene lost 5 bases and the J gene lost 9 bases, with 23 bases spanning the gap.

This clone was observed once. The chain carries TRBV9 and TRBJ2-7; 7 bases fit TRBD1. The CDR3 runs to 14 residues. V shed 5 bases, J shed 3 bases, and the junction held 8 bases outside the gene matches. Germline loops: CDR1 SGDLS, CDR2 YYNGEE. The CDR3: CASRPDRMDYEQYF. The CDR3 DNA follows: TGTGCCAGCAGACCGGACAGGATGGACTACGAGCAGTACTTC.